Following are 6 T cell receptor beta chains from one sample sequenced in a study of shared clonotypes between healthy human individuals. Method: immunoSEQ multiplex PCR; TCRdb's copy keeps in-frame clones and lacks some. This table holds more than 2,000,000 clones, about 92% found once. Sequenced: naive CD4+ T cells from PBMCs. The subset: CD45RA+ positively selected. These receptors all come from a young man in good health. Some clones in this sample may be carry-over from other donors' samples.

The chain recombines TRBV4-2 with TRBJ2-1, with D unclear. This CDR3 has 15 amino acids. Germline values: CDR1 LGHNA, CDR2 YNFKEQ. V shed 1 base and J shed 0 bases, with 7 bases lying between them. This chain's CDR3 is CASSQAPSSYNEQFF. The CDR3 coding sequence is TGTGCCAGCAGCCAAGCTCCGAGCTCCTACAATGAGCAGTTCTTC.

This rearrangement joins TRBV19 to TRBJ2-1; the match to TRBD2 covers 7 bases. This CDR3 region has 18 residues. In germline, CDR1 is LNHDA, CDR2 SQIVND (reference sequence). Trimming removed 3 bases from V and 2 bases from J; junction bases left unmatched: 13. CDR3 loop: CASSIRGISGPPYNEQFF. CDR3 sequence (DNA): TGTGCCAGTAGTATCCGAGGGATTAGCGGGCCCCCCTACAATGAGCAGTTCTTC.

This chain uses TRBV15 with TRBJ1-1; D is possibly TRBD1 (5 bases). Germline CDR1 and CDR2: LNHNV and YYDKDF (reference sequence). This CDR3 region has 15 residues. V was clipped by 1 base and J by 4 bases, with 13 bases between them. The CDR3, as DNA: TGTGCCACCAGCAGAGGGGGCAACAGTGGCACTGAAGCTTTCTTT. This sequence encodes CATSRGGNSGTEAFF.

This sequence joins TRBV15 and TRBJ2-5; the D is unclear. The CDR3 length is 12 residues. Trimming left V 3 bases short and J 8 bases short, with 10 bases between. Looked up from germline, CDR1 is LNHNV and CDR2 is YYDKDF (reference sequence). The CDR3 DNA reads TGTGCCACCAGCAGTGGGGAATTTACCCAGTACTTC. Protein product: CATSSGEFTQYF.

The rearrangement links TRBV15 to TRBJ1-5; maybe TRBD1 (5 bases). The CDR3 is 16 amino acids. Germline CDR1 reads LNHNV; CDR2 reads YYDKDF (reference sequence). Between the trimmed V and J ends, which lost 1 base and 0 bases, there was a span of 10 bases. The CDR3 reads CATSRGRDSSNQPQHF. As DNA, the CDR3 is TGTGCCACCAGCAGAGGGCGGGACTCTAGCAATCAGCCCCAGCATTTT.

Concerning this clone itself: Other DNA sequences within the sample encode an identical CDR3. This rearrangement joins TRBV5-4 to TRBJ2-7, with D possibly TRBD1 on 6 matching bases. The CDR3 totals 15 residues. Trimming cost V 0 bases and J 3 bases, with 13 bases left between them. Germline V CDR1 and CDR2: SGHNT, YYREEE (reference sequence). The CDR3 bases are TGTGCCAGCAGCTTGGGACAGGCCGAGAGCTACGAGCAGTACTTC. This codes for CASSLGQAESYEQYF.